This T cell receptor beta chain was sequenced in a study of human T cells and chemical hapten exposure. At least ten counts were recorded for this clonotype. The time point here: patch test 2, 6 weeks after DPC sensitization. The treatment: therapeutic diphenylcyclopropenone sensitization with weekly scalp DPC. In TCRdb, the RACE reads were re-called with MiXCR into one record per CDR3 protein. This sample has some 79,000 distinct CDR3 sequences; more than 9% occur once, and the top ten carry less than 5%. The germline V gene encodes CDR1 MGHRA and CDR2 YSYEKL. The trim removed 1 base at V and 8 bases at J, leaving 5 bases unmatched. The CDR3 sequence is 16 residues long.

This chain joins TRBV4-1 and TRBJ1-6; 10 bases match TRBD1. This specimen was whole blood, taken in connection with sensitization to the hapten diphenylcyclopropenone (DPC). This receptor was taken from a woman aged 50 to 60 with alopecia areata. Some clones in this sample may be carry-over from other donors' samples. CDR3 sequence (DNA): TGCGCCAGCAGCCAAGTATTGGACAGGGGGGATTCACCCCTCCACTTT. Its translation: CASSQVLDRGDSPLHF.